These T cell receptor beta chains were read from a single sample in a study of blood T cell repertoires in COVID-19. TCRdb keeps only in-frame clones here, not all; method: immunoSEQ multiplex PCR. The sample has roughly 160,000 clones; around four fifths are singletons. Sequencing was performed on peripheral blood. The receptors originated from a woman in her 70s who had recovered from COVID-19. Each CDR3 is given with its conserved first and last residue. Each record gives: clone size, V gene, D gene, J gene, CDR3 DNA, CDR3 protein. A D gene is named only where the DNA matches it firmly. A row's size may be missing; if present it is once, few, many or a size class.

>.|TRBV2|TRBD1|TRBJ2-5
TGTGCCAGCAGTCCCGGGACAGGGAAAGAGACCCAGTACTTC
CASSPGTGKETQYF
>.|TRBV3-1/TRBV3-2|.|TRBJ2-1
TGTGCCAGCAGCCCCGGACTATTTTACAATGAGCAGTTCTTC
CASSPGLFYNEQFF
>.|TRBV15|TRBD1|TRBJ1-2
TGTGCCACCAGACCACCCCCGGGACAGGATTCTGGTGGCTACACCTTC
CATRPPPGQDSGGYTF
>.|TRBV3-1/TRBV3-2|.|TRBJ2-1
TGTGCCAGCAGCCAAAGGGGGGGTGAGCAGTTCTTC
CASSQRGGEQFF
>.|TRBV5-6|.|TRBJ1-1
TGTGCCAGCGCGTGGCGAGGGGAAGCTTTCTTT
CASAWRGEAFF
>.|TRBV21-1|.|TRBJ2-1
TGTGCCAGCAGCAAAGCCGGACAGGAACCTTACAATGAGCAGTTCTTC
CASSKAGQEPYNEQFF
>.|TRBV7-9|.|TRBJ1-1
TGTGCCAGCAGACCCCCGGTAGGAGTGGGCACTGAAGCTTTCTTT
CASRPPVGVGTEAFF
>.|TRBV10-3|TRBD2|TRBJ2-7
TGTGCCACCAAGGGACTAGCGGGCGTTGACGAGCAGTACTTC
CATKGLAGVDEQYF
>.|TRBV4-1|.|TRBJ2-5
TGCGCCAGCAGCCAAGAGGGGCCCCCGGATGGGGAGACCCAGTACTTC
CASSQEGPPDGETQYF
>.|TRBV10-3|TRBD1|TRBJ1-3
TGTGCCACGGCGGACAGGGAGTCTGGAAACACCATATATTTT
CATADRESGNTIYF
>.|TRBV19|TRBD2|TRBJ2-1
TGTGCCAGTAGTATAGCGTCCGGGGGGTGGGATGAGCAGTTCTTC
CASSIASGGWDEQFF
>.|TRBV3-1/TRBV3-2|TRBD1|TRBJ1-2
TGTGCCAGCAGCGGAGGGACAGGGGGCTATGGCTACACCTTC
CASSGGTGGYGYTF
>.|TRBV28|TRBD2|TRBJ2-7
TGTGCCAGCACCCCCCCCGGGGCTAGCGGAACCTACGAGCAGTACTTC
CASTPPGASGTYEQYF
>.|TRBV5-5|.|TRBJ1-1
TGTGCCAGCAGCCCCCGGGAGGGTGGCCTCATGAACACTGAAGCTTTCTTT
CASSPREGGLMNTEAFF
>.|TRBV28|.|TRBJ2-7
TGTGCCAGCAGAGCGGGCCCCCCCGGGGGAGACGAGCAGTACTTC
CASRAGPPGGDEQYF
>.|TRBV20-1|.|TRBJ2-3
TGCAGTGCCCTCCGCACAGATACGCAGTATTTT
CSALRTDTQYF
>.|TRBV5-6|TRBD2|TRBJ2-7
TGTGCCAGCAGCTCCAAAGCGGGAGACAGGAGGGAGCAGTACTTC
CASSSKAGDRREQYF
>.|TRBV18|.|TRBJ2-7
TGTGCCAGCTCACCACCCGGCCAGGGTTCGGGCGAGCAGTACTTC
CASSPPGQGSGEQYF
>.|TRBV9|.|TRBJ2-7
TGTGCCAGCAGCGGACCGGGACAAGCCTACGAGCAGTACTTC
CASSGPGQAYEQYF
>.|TRBV4-1|.|TRBJ2-1
TGCGCCAGCAGCCAGGCCACCTCCTCCTACAATGAGCAGTTCTTC
CASSQATSSYNEQFF
>.|TRBV6-6|.|TRBJ1-1
TGTGCCAGCAGCCCCGGCGCGGGGGCCAACACTGAAGCTTTCTTT
CASSPGAGANTEAFF
>once|TRBV4-1|TRBD1|TRBJ1-5
TGCGCCAGCAGAGGGACAGGGGAAGGTCAGCCCCAGCATTTT
CASRGTGEGQPQHF
>.|TRBV7-9|.|TRBJ1-6
TGTGCCAGCAGCCCGGACAAGGGGCCCCTCCACTTT
CASSPDKGPLHF
>.|TRBV7-9|.|TRBJ1-3
TGTGCCAGCAGCCCCCGAGGGCGCCCCGGGGAGGACACCATATATTTT
CASSPRGRPGEDTIYF
>.|TRBV7-2|TRBD1|TRBJ2-2
TGTGCCAGCAGCCCTGGGACAGCGAACACCGGGGAGCTGTTTTTT
CASSPGTANTGELFF
>.|TRBV30|.|TRBJ2-2
TGTGCCTGGAGTCCCCCAGGGTTGAGCGGGGAGCTGTTTTTT
CAWSPPGLSGELFF
>once|TRBV7-3|.|TRBJ2-7
TGTGCCAGCAGCTTAAGGCCCAGGGCCTACGAGCAGTACTTC
CASSLRPRAYEQYF
>.|TRBV29-1|.|TRBJ1-2
TGCAGCGGCACGGTGGGTAGGGGCTATGGCTACACCTTC
CSGTVGRGYGYTF
>.|TRBV7-3|TRBD1|TRBJ1-1
TGTGCCAGCAGCCATGGGGACAGGGGATTGAACACTGAAGCTTTCTTT
CASSHGDRGLNTEAFF
>.|TRBV5-4|TRBD2|TRBJ2-5
TGTGCCAGCAGCTTGTATCGGGAGGCACCGACCCAGTACTTC
CASSLYREAPTQYF
>.|TRBV5-6|TRBD2|TRBJ2-2
TGTGCCAGCAGCTGGGGGACTAGCGGGAGCGGGGCCGGGGAGCTGTTTTTT
CASSWGTSGSGAGELFF
>.|TRBV28|.|TRBJ1-3
TGTGCCAGCATCAGCGCGGGAGATGGAAACACCATATATTTT
CASISAGDGNTIYF
>.|TRBV5-6|.|TRBJ1-2
TGTGCCAGCACCTCCTCAGGGAACTATGGCTACACCTTC
CASTSSGNYGYTF
>few|TRBV10-3|.|TRBJ2-2
TGTGCCATCCGGGGACACGAGAACACCGGGGAGCTGTTTTTT
CAIRGHENTGELFF
>.|TRBV19|TRBD1|TRBJ2-2
TGTGCCAGTAGTACCCAGAGGACAGGAGTGAACACCGGGGAGCTGTTTTTT
CASSTQRTGVNTGELFF
>.|TRBV18|TRBD2|TRBJ2-1
TGTGCCAGCTCACCGTTGCGGGGGGAATACAATGAGCAGTTCTTC
CASSPLRGEYNEQFF
>.|TRBV6-2/TRBV6-3|TRBD1|TRBJ2-3
TGTGCCAGCAGCCACCGGACAGGGGGCGGCACAGATACGCAGTATTTT
CASSHRTGGGTDTQYF
>.|TRBV28|TRBD2|TRBJ2-7
TGTGCCAGCAGTTTAAGGCCTAGCGGGAGGGCTTCCCTCGAGCAGTACTTC
CASSLRPSGRASLEQYF
>.|TRBV18|.|TRBJ1-6
TGTGCCAGCTCACCACCGGGGGGGGTCACGGCTTCACCCCTCCACTTT
CASSPPGGVTASPLHF
>.|TRBV15|.|TRBJ1-3
TGTGCCACCAGCAGAGATCCCGGGACAAGGGACACCATATATTTT
CATSRDPGTRDTIYF
>.|TRBV12-3/TRBV12-4|TRBD2|TRBJ2-7
TGTGCCAGCAAGGGGACTAGCGGCTACGAGCAGTACTTC
CASKGTSGYEQYF
>.|TRBV29-1|TRBD1|TRBJ2-7
TGCAGCGTTGGACCGGGACAGGGGCTCAGGGAGCAGTACTTC
CSVGPGQGLREQYF
>once|TRBV4-1|.|TRBJ1-6
TGCGCCAGCAGCCAAGAGTCAGGATCCTATAATTCACCCCTCCACTTT
CASSQESGSYNSPLHF
>.|TRBV14|.|TRBJ1-1
TGTGCCACCCGACAGAAGAGGAACACTGAAGCTTTCTTT
CATRQKRNTEAFF
>.|TRBV2|TRBD1|TRBJ2-3
TGTGCCAGCAGTCTGACAGGGGCCCGCACAGATACGCAGTATTTT
CASSLTGARTDTQYF
>.|TRBV7-8|TRBD1|TRBJ1-2
TGTGCCAGCAGCTTAGCGGGGACAGGACCCCATAACTATGGCTACACCTTC
CASSLAGTGPHNYGYTF
>.|TRBV5-1|TRBD2|TRBJ2-1
TGCGCCAGCAGCTTTAGACTAGCGGGCTCCTGGGGGGATGAGCAGTTCTTC
CASSFRLAGSWGDEQFF
>.|TRBV28|.|TRBJ2-2
TGTGCCAGCAGGACCGGCGGCGGGGAAAACACCGGGGAGCTGTTTTTT
CASRTGGGENTGELFF
>.|TRBV27|.|TRBJ1-2
TGTGCCAGCACCGGAGCCGAGGGGCGGGACCCCTATGGCTACACCTTC
CASTGAEGRDPYGYTF
>.|TRBV28|.|TRBJ1-2
TGTGCCAGCACGGGGGGGGGACTCCCGACCAGCACCTTC
CASTGGGLPTSTF
>.|TRBV18|.|TRBJ2-6
TGTGCCAGCTCCGGCAGGGGAATTACTGGGGCCAACGTCCTGACTTTC
CASSGRGITGANVLTF
>.|TRBV27|.|TRBJ1-1
TGTGCCAGCAGACATTACCCCGGGAGGCAGCCGAACACTGAAGCTTTCTTT
CASRHYPGRQPNTEAFF
>.|TRBV5-5|TRBD2|TRBJ2-5
TGTGCCAGTTCCCGGACTAGCGGGGGGCCGGGGGAGACCCAGTACTTC
CASSRTSGGPGETQYF
>.|TRBV5-8|TRBD1|TRBJ1-1
TGTGCCAGCAGGCCTACAGGGGGCTGGACTGAAGCTTTCTTT
CASRPTGGWTEAFF
>.|TRBV19|TRBD1|TRBJ1-4
TGTGCCAGTACACCGGGGCCGATTCGGGACAGGGCACCTGAGGGTTTTTGG
CASTPGPIRDRAPEGFW